This section outlines one T cell receptor beta chain sequence together with its context. Its antigen remains unidentified. Different DNA sequences within this sample yield the same CDR3. These data come from a study of beta chain features in type 1 diabetes. General study points: More deletions and fewer insertions at VDJ junctions were found in patients with type 1 diabetes. Unsettled here was the matter of whether HLA type influences TCRB rearrangement.

The length of the CDR3 is 14 residues. Germline V gene sequence: CDR1 SGHTA, CDR2 FQGNSA. V lost 1 base, J lost 1 base, and 7 bases lay in between. Of the isolated RNA, all was reverse transcribed, and so the sequenced material was expressed TCRB transcripts. Naive, central memory and regulatory T cell samples averaged about 3.6 million immunoSEQ reads each. Sequencing was performed with immunoSEQ multiplex PCR; in TCRdb, only in-frame clones are kept and a portion is missing. The sample holds under 950,000 clones, 17% seen once. The chain recombines TRBV7-2 with TRBJ1-2, with D tentatively TRBD1 (5 bases). The source is a woman younger than 30 in good health. Sequenced material: naive CD4+ T cells from blood. As DNA, the CDR3 is TGTGCCAGCAGCTTAGACGGGGGTAACTATGGCTACACCTTC. Translating gives CASSLDGGNYGYTF.